This paragraph covers one TCR beta chain sequence. Its specific antigen is unknown. No per-base quality is available; no much larger clone lies one base away. This entry belongs to a study of T cells in Graves' hyperthyroidism and ophthalmopathy (dated by TCRdb to between 2017 and 2020). Turning to the overall study: Peripheral blood was sampled at the time of initial diagnosis, prior to any treatment. Following sampling, methimazole starting at 30 mg daily was given to hyperthyroidism patients, and high-dose intravenous methylprednisolone was given to ophthalmopathy patients. The 90 or so discovery patients were randomly split 7:3 into training and test sets. An independent validation cohort of under 20 hyperthyroidism patients and approximately 16 patients who later progressed to ophthalmopathy tested prospective prediction of ophthalmopathy. The paper reports TCR Vbeta CDR3 sequencing of some 140 peripheral blood samples: around 45 ophthalmopathy, approximately 74 hyperthyroidism and some 17 progressor patients. TCR V-J signatures able to tell the groups apart were searched for in a discovery cohort of 90 to 100 patients, of whom 43 had Graves' ophthalmopathy and about 60 had stable Graves' hyperthyroidism. The study also compared thyroid tissue and blood T-cell repertoires from five or six Graves' hyperthyroidism patients. The paper's findings and limits, for the study overall: During validation, the model predicted progression to ophthalmopathy a median of around 6 months ahead of onset, with roughly 65% sensitivity and around 73% specificity. Sample size was not statistically predetermined, and blinding of investigators to group allocation was not performed. Most expanded thyroid clonotypes (frequency above 0.001) were also detected in blood, a finding suggesting that blood repertoires may reflect thyroid immune responses. A model built on a 13 V-J signature distinguished ophthalmopathy from stable hyperthyroidism, reaching about 88% sensitivity and around 81% specificity in cross-validation and 80%/75% in testing.

The germline V gene (reference sequence) yields MNHEY for CDR1 and SMNVEV for CDR2. V drops 7 bases and J drops 6 bases, leaving 28 bases in between. The CDR3 numbers 18 residues from cysteine through phenylalanine. Here the CDR3 DNA is all that survives: 54 bases in frame from base 1. The TCR beta CDR3 regions were amplified from RNA transcripts. A first-round RT-PCR of the TCR CDR3 used the HTBI primer set with the Qiagen OneStep RT-PCR kit. The libraries were constructed in a second round of multiplex PCR and then size-selected and purified. Libraries were sequenced paired-end with 100 bp reads on an Illumina HiSeq2000. Per the authors' processing: SOAPnuke was used to process the raw data, removing reads that contained adapters or uncalled bases, had a mean Phred below 15, or lacked an exact match to the constant primer or identifier. COPE v1.2.5 was used to merge high-quality paired reads, and clonotypes were defined as unique nucleotide sequences. Clonotypes were aligned to IMGT TRBV, TRBD and TRBJ reference segments using MiTCR v1.1. Only V-J combinations with frequency above 0.0001, covering roughly 99% of repertoires, were analysed. A TCS score was defined as the ratio of F50 (clonal expansion) to E x V (chaos), with BLOSUM62-based TCRdist applied between CDR3 peptides within each V-J. Welch's t-statistics and random forest reduced several hundred V-J features to 13, which were used in a naive Bayes classifier (R e1071). TCRdb took the public reads, trimmed them with fastp at Q25, ran MiXCR for clone calling and kept in-frame beta chains. Each entry merges the rows of one CDR3 protein and shows their most common DNA and genes. The V and J calls follow TCRdb's processing rather than the paper's. The sample table lists some 300,000 distinct CDR3 sequences, roughly 13% of them with a count of one. The biggest ten clones account for 7% to 9% of the sample.

Stable Graves' hyperthyroidism was defined as no progression to ophthalmopathy during 18 months of follow-up. The hyperthyroidism patients were between 18 and 65 years old and newly diagnosed, with a disease duration of less than 2 months. Patients with uncontrolled infections, other autoimmune diseases, pregnancy or lactation were excluded. Diagnoses were based on clinical symptoms, serum thyroxine and TRAb, thyroid ultrasound and orbital computed tomography. PBMCs were separated from over 9 ml of fresh peripheral blood using Ficoll-Paque density gradient centrifugation. Total RNA was extracted with Trizol reagent, and quality was checked on an Agilent 2100 Bioanalyzer.

This clonotype originated in a woman aged 40 to 50 with Graves' hyperthyroidism. Sequences were obtained from blood. The chain employs TRBV27 and TRBJ2-1, with a tentative D call of TRBD1 or TRBD2, each matching 7 bases. The DNA sequence is as follows: TGTGCCAGCAATTCTCGGACAGGCCGCGGGAGAATCTCCAATGAGCAGTTCTTC. It translates as CASNSRTGRGRISNEQFF.